This TCR beta chain was captured in a study of cytomegalovirus exposure and HLA in healthy donors. Study-wide findings and caveats: Later analysis identified several of the most significant clusters that appeared linked to common viral pathogens. Earlier analysis looked at TCR beta V segments, and most were productive about 90% or about 30% of the time. As confirmed in vitro, three CMV-associated chains were specific for CMV antigens.

Trimming stripped 11 bases from V and 0 bases from J, with 17 bases between. The CDR3 is 15 residues long. Germline V gene lookup returns CDR1 SGHVS and CDR2 FNYEAQ. The PCR ran on 60 Vbeta and 13 Jbeta primers. Measured with immunoSEQ multiplex PCR; TCRdb has only the in-frame clones, and not every one. Here the sample spans a few hundred thousand clones, roughly 80% being singletons. This clone came up a few times. Its antigen remains unknown. Healthy bone marrow donors made up the donor group. Sequencing used PBMCs. The chain links TRBV7-6 to TRBJ2-1; D might be TRBD2 (5 bases). This clonotype was sampled from a man aged 30 to 45 in good health and CMV-seronegative. In nucleotides, the CDR3 is TGTGCCGTGAAAAGCGGACCGAGCTCCTACAATGAGCAGTTCTTC. Protein sequence: CAVKSGPSSYNEQFF.